This is a list of T cell receptor beta chains from one sample in a study of T cells in Graves' hyperthyroidism and ophthalmopathy. MiXCR, run by TCRdb on the multiplex PCR reads, gives a single entry per CDR3 protein. The sample yields 380,000 or so distinct CDR3 sequences, about 19% seen once. Sequencing input: blood. The receptors were sampled from a woman aged 18-29 years with Graves' hyperthyroidism. Each CDR3 is given with its conserved first and last residue. Fields, in order: V gene, D gene, CDR3 length, J gene, CDR3 protein. The D gene is left open where the match is weak.

V gene: TRBV2
D gene: .
CDR3 length: 17
J gene: TRBJ2-1
CDR3 protein: CASSLTYGHKNYNEQFF

V gene: TRBV6-5
D gene: .
CDR3 length: 16
J gene: TRBJ2-2
CDR3 protein: CASSSLGRELTWELFF

V gene: TRBV29-1
D gene: .
CDR3 length: 14
J gene: TRBJ2-4
CDR3 protein: CSVGRTGAKNIQYF

V gene: TRBV4-1
D gene: TRBD1
CDR3 length: 16
J gene: TRBJ1-5
CDR3 protein: CASSQTGAISNQPQHF

V gene: TRBV30
D gene: TRBD1
CDR3 length: 15
J gene: TRBJ2-7
CDR3 protein: CAWSDLDRGNYEQYF

V gene: TRBV6-1
D gene: .
CDR3 length: 15
J gene: TRBJ2-7
CDR3 protein: CASSGDKFFSYEQYF

V gene: TRBV14
D gene: TRBD1
CDR3 length: 15
J gene: TRBJ2-7
CDR3 protein: CASSRDRVFSYEQYF

V gene: TRBV4-1
D gene: TRBD1
CDR3 length: 14
J gene: TRBJ1-1
CDR3 protein: CASSQPGQGSQAFF

V gene: TRBV6-2/TRBV6-3
D gene: TRBD1
CDR3 length: 12
J gene: TRBJ1-1
CDR3 protein: CASSFLGQGGFF

V gene: TRBV11-2
D gene: .
CDR3 length: 17
J gene: TRBJ1-1
CDR3 protein: CASSPRGYRVTNTEAFF

V gene: TRBV6-1
D gene: .
CDR3 length: 15
J gene: TRBJ2-5
CDR3 protein: CASSPGPTGEETQYF

V gene: TRBV6-2/TRBV6-3
D gene: TRBD2
CDR3 length: 17
J gene: TRBJ2-3
CDR3 protein: CASSPRGGDSSTDTQYF

V gene: TRBV6-1
D gene: .
CDR3 length: 13
J gene: TRBJ2-7
CDR3 protein: CASSRQVNYEQYF

V gene: TRBV12-3/TRBV12-4
D gene: .
CDR3 length: 13
J gene: TRBJ2-2
CDR3 protein: CASSPKGWGELFF

V gene: TRBV3-1
D gene: .
CDR3 length: 16
J gene: TRBJ2-4
CDR3 protein: CASSQDPPGSRNIQYF

V gene: TRBV5-1
D gene: TRBD2
CDR3 length: 16
J gene: TRBJ2-3
CDR3 protein: CASSLERGLTTDTQYF

V gene: TRBV4-1
D gene: TRBD1
CDR3 length: 20
J gene: TRBJ2-6
CDR3 protein: CASSQDLIRGRLSGANVLTF

V gene: TRBV4-1
D gene: .
CDR3 length: 16
J gene: TRBJ2-2
CDR3 protein: CASSQEAGTNTGELFF

V gene: TRBV11-1
D gene: TRBD1
CDR3 length: 14
J gene: TRBJ1-2
CDR3 protein: CASSPRDREDGYTF

V gene: TRBV6-2/TRBV6-3
D gene: .
CDR3 length: 18
J gene: TRBJ1-1
CDR3 protein: CASSYFGRQGGRNTEAFF

V gene: TRBV9
D gene: TRBD1
CDR3 length: 15
J gene: TRBJ1-1
CDR3 protein: CASSVARTGNTEAFF

V gene: TRBV6-1
D gene: TRBD1
CDR3 length: 15
J gene: TRBJ1-2
CDR3 protein: CASSPRVRGLYGYTF